Below are 27 T cell receptor beta chains sequenced from a single sample in a study of monozygotic twins with inflammatory bowel disease. TCRdb reprocessed the 5' RACE reads and keeps a single row for each CDR3 protein, giving no DNA. Here the sample table reports roughly 300,000 distinct CDR3 sequences. Material for sequencing was blood. Source of these receptors: a human donor with ulcerative colitis or Crohn's disease, or a healthy co-twin of an affected twin (not recorded which).

The V and J genes are TRBV2 and TRBJ2-7; the D call from TCRdb, TRBD1, cannot be confirmed without DNA. This CDR3 region has 12 residues. Germline loops: CDR1 SNHLY, CDR2 FYNNEI. CDR3: CASSSPQALQYF.

The chain is built from TRBV9 and TRBJ1-3. There are 14 residues in the CDR3. Germline V gives CDR1 SGDLS, CDR2 YYNGEE. CDR3 sequence reads: CASSVATSGNTIYF.

This chain links TRBV20-1 with TRBJ2-1; lacking DNA, the TRBD1 call made by TCRdb goes unchecked. Looked up from germline, CDR1 is DFQATT and CDR2 is SNEGSKA (reference sequence). CDR3 length: 14 residues. This CDR3 is CSANRAGFSNEQFF.

V gene TRBV5-1 combines with J gene TRBJ1-1; TCRdb's assignment of TRBD1 cannot be checked, as there is no DNA. The germline V gene has CDR1 SGHRS and CDR2 YFSETQ. CDR3 length: 12 amino acids. This CDR3 is CASSFTGEVAFF.

This sequence joins TRBV28 and TRBJ1-1. CDR1 and CDR2 (germline): MDHEN, SYDVKM. The CDR3 is 12 amino acids. CDR3 amino acids: CASREASRGAFF.

This chain links TRBV7-9 with TRBJ1-3; TCRdb designates TRBD1, a call that cannot be tested without DNA. The CDR3 contains 17 residues. Germline V gene sequence: CDR1 SEHNR, CDR2 FQNEAQ (reference sequence). The CDR3 spells CASSLAGQVSSGNTIYF.

The chain has TRBV7-8 and TRBJ2-7; lacking DNA, the TRBD2 call made by TCRdb goes unchecked. CDR1 is SGHVS, CDR2 FQNEAQ, per germline. The CDR3 extends over 15 amino acids. CDR3 protein: CASSAGTSRPYEQYF.

The rearrangement joins TRBV6-6 to TRBJ2-4; checking the TCRdb D call of TRBD1 is not possible without DNA. There are 12 residues in the CDR3. Germline values: CDR1 MNHNY, CDR2 SVGAGI (reference sequence). The CDR3 spells CASSLTGFIQYF.

The J gene is TRBJ2-1, the V gene TRBV7-3; the TRBD1 assignment by TCRdb is unverifiable without DNA. CDR3 size: 15 residues. The V gene's germline CDR1 is SGHTA and CDR2 FQGTGA. CDR3 loop: CASSLMGQSRNEQFF.

The rearrangement uses TRBV14 and TRBJ2-1; checking the TCRdb D call of TRBD1 is not possible without DNA. The germline V gene encodes CDR1 SGHDN and CDR2 FVKESK. This CDR3 is built from 14 residues. The CDR3 loop is CASSQPGRDNEQFF.

The V and J genes are TRBV30 and TRBJ2-1; the TCRdb D gene call, TRBD2, has no DNA to confirm it. This CDR3 contains 11 residues. The germline V gene has CDR1 GTSNPN and CDR2 SVGIG (reference sequence). The CDR3 region is CAWSVWEFLFF. Full variable domain (remainder filled in from reference TRBV30 and TRBJ2-1): SQTIHQWPATLVQPVGSPLSLECTVEGTSNPNLYWYRQAAGRGLQLLFYSVGIGQISSEVPQNLSASRPQDRQFILSSKKLLLSDSGFYLCAWSVWEFLFFGPGTRLTVL.

The V call is TRBV10-3, the J call TRBJ2-7; without DNA, the TCRdb call of TRBD2 cannot be checked. CDR1 and CDR2 from the germline V gene are ENHRY and SYGVKD. CDR3 length: 16 residues. CDR3 region: CAISEWVGPAIYEQYF.

J is TRBJ2-7 and V is TRBV7-2; absent DNA, TCRdb's TRBD1 call cannot be checked. This CDR3 is built from 14 residues. CDR1 and CDR2 from the germline V gene are SGHTA and FQGNSA. CDR3 region: CASSLGTDPYEQYF.

The chain couples TRBV7-8 to TRBJ1-3. CDR3 size: 14 residues. Germline lookup yields CDR1 SGHVS and CDR2 FQNEAQ. The chain's CDR3 is CASSLVAGINTIYF.

V is TRBV20-1 and J is TRBJ1-2. Germline V gives CDR1 DFQATT, CDR2 SNEGSKA (reference sequence). CDR3 length equals 13 residues. The CDR3 is CSVNPTTNYGYTF.

This chain joins TRBV10-2 and TRBJ2-7; TCRdb outputs TRBD1, but without DNA this stays unchecked. The CDR3 runs to 12 residues. Germline CDR1 is WSHSY and CDR2 is SAAADI. CDR3 sequence: CASSERGYEQYF.

J is TRBJ2-3 and V is TRBV5-1; with no DNA, the TCRdb D assignment of TRBD1 cannot be verified. Looked up from germline, CDR1 is SGHRS and CDR2 is YFSETQ. This CDR3 spans 13 amino acids. The CDR3 region is CASSYQGGDTQYF.

The chain carries TRBV20-1 and TRBJ1-6; TCRdb lists TRBD1, though no DNA is available to test this call. This CDR3 contains 15 residues. Per the germline V gene, CDR1 is DFQATT and CDR2 is SNEGSKA (reference sequence). CDR3 in amino acids: CSARPPGTPNSPLHF.

The genes are TRBV2 and TRBJ2-1; TCRdb returns TRBD2, unconfirmable since there is no DNA. The CDR3 covers 15 residues. Germline loops: CDR1 SNHLY, CDR2 FYNNEI. CDR3 sequence reads: CASSEGHPPDNEQFF.

The chain combines TRBV28 with TRBJ2-1. Germline lookup yields CDR1 MDHEN and CDR2 SYDVKM. The CDR3 runs 14 residues. The CDR3: CASITTTPYNEQFF.

The chain links TRBV9 to TRBJ2-3; TCRdb picks TRBD1, but there is no DNA to check that call. Germline CDR1 reads SGDLS; CDR2 reads YYNGEE. The CDR3 contains 15 residues. The CDR3 is CASSVTGGRTDTQYF.

The gene calls are TRBV6-1 and TRBJ2-7; without DNA, the TCRdb call of TRBD1 cannot be checked. The CDR3 sequence is 14 residues long. Germline loops: CDR1 MNHNS, CDR2 SASEGT. This CDR3 is CASQPGAGSYEQYF.

The genes are TRBV7-2 and TRBJ2-5. The germline V gene has CDR1 SGHTA and CDR2 FQGNSA. The CDR3 is made up of 14 amino acids. CDR3 residues: CASSFKGNQETQYF.

The chain carries TRBV4-3 and TRBJ2-7. Germline-derived CDR1 and CDR2 are LGHNA and YSLEER. The CDR3 is made up of 14 amino acids. The CDR3 is CASSQDHRGDEQYF.

This chain links TRBV11-2 with TRBJ2-2; TCRdb gives TRBD1 as the D gene, but with no DNA this cannot be confirmed. The CDR3 covers 18 residues. From germline, CDR1 is SGHAT and CDR2 FQNNGV. The CDR3: CASSLFYRGTGNTGELFF.

The gene calls are TRBV4-1 and TRBJ2-5; the TCRdb call, TRBD1, lacks DNA for checking. The CDR3 is 16 amino acids. Germline V gene sequence: CDR1 MGHRA, CDR2 YSYEKL. The chain's CDR3 is CASSQPGTGVRETQYF.

The chain carries TRBV19 and TRBJ2-3; the D call from TCRdb, TRBD2, cannot be confirmed without DNA. Looked up from germline, CDR1 is LNHDA and CDR2 is SQIVND (reference sequence). The CDR3 length is 14 residues. The CDR3 is CASSNPGLAGAPYF.